The 22 T cell receptor beta chains reported below all come from one sample, sequenced in a study of cytomegalovirus exposure and HLA in healthy donors. It was with 60 Vbeta and 13 Jbeta primers that the PCR ran. Clones were sequenced by immunoSEQ multiplex PCR, and TCRdb holds only the in-frame ones, with some missing. Seen here are 110,000 to 150,000 clones, roughly 79% observed once, and the top ten hold over 2.5%. Specimen: PBMCs. These receptors all come from a male donor in good health and CMV-seronegative.

The chain recombines TRBV7-6 with TRBJ2-3; 9 positions match TRBD1. The CDR3 is 17 amino acids. Trimming at V came to 2 bases and at J to 6 bases, leaving 12 bases not matched to a gene. Germline values: CDR1 SGHVS, CDR2 FNYEAQ. CDR3 sequence (DNA): TGTGCCAGCAGCTTAATCGCGGGACAGGGTGGAACGGATACGCAGTATTTT. It yields the protein CASSLIAGQGGTDTQYF.

This chain joins TRBV27 and TRBJ1-5, with TRBD1 as a possible D gene (5 bases). Germline CDR1 reads MNHEY; CDR2 reads SMNVEV (reference sequence). Trimming shortened V by 1 base and J by 5 bases, and 9 bases separated the two germline ends. This CDR3 contains 14 residues. CDR3 nucleotides: TGTGCCAGCAGTTTATGGGGGGTGGATCAGCCCCAGCATTTT. Protein product: CASSLWGVDQPQHF.

Regarding this clone: At one boundary the junction diverges from the germline segment, which might be a read error. The chain is built from TRBV29-1 and TRBJ1-2; D may be TRBD1 (6 bases). The CDR3 is 17 residues long. Germline-derived CDR1 and CDR2 are SQVTM and ANQGSEA. The CDR3 spells CSVDRSPDRFRNYGCTF. The CDR3 region has the DNA TGCAGCGTTGACCGATCCCCCGACAGGTTCCGTAACTATGGCTGCACCTTC.

The genes are TRBV6-1 and TRBJ2-1; D might be TRBD1 (7 bases). This CDR3 contains 10 residues. Germline V CDR1 and CDR2: MNHNS, SASEGT. V gave up 11 bases and J gave up 15 bases, with 17 bases separating them. For the CDR3, the DNA is TGTGCCGGGGGGACAGTCCATCTGTTCTTC. Translating gives CAGGTVHLFF.

This chain links TRBV6-4 with TRBJ2-1, with 11 positions matching TRBD1. Germline-derived CDR1 and CDR2 are MRHNA and SNTAGT. The CDR3 contains 18 residues. V shed 8 bases, J shed 2 bases, and the junction held 14 bases outside the gene matches. The CDR3 loop reads CASGGQGVKAGPYNEQFF. The CDR3 DNA follows: TGTGCCAGCGGGGGACAGGGGGTGAAGGCGGGCCCCTACAATGAGCAGTTCTTC.

The V call is TRBV9, the J call TRBJ2-1; 7 nucleotides line up with TRBD2. V lost 1 base, J lost 1 base, and 2 bases stayed unmatched. Per the germline V gene, CDR1 is SGDLS and CDR2 is YYNGEE. The CDR3 contains 15 residues. The CDR3 spells CASSVLAASYNEQFF. CDR3 DNA sequence: TGTGCCAGCAGCGTACTAGCGGCTTCCTACAATGAGCAGTTCTTC.

CDR3 DNA sequence: TGTGCCAGCCAAACAGGCCGAATCTTCCGAGGTGAAGCTTTCTTT. It is translated as CASQTGRIFRGEAFF. V usage is TRBV6-5 and J usage is TRBJ1-1; D is perhaps TRBD1 (5 bases). The CDR3 contains 15 residues. The germline V and J ends were trimmed by 8 bases and 7 bases, with 23 bases remaining between them. Per the germline V gene, CDR1 is MNHEY and CDR2 is SVGAGI.

On this clone: The junction shows a germline mismatch at one end, possibly a read error. The chain couples TRBV7-9 to TRBJ2-1; D is perhaps TRBD1 (5 bases). The germline gives CDR1 SEHNR, CDR2 FQNEAQ (reference sequence). CDR3 length: 12 residues. CDR3 DNA: TGTTCCAGCAGCCCTCAGGGCCATGAGCAGTTCTTC. This encodes CSSSPQGHEQFF.

The gene calls are TRBV27 and TRBJ1-1; no reliable D call. Germline assignment: CDR1 MNHEY and CDR2 SMNVEV (reference sequence). The CDR3 covers 14 residues. V was cut by 7 bases and J by 7 bases, with 19 bases left in between. CDR3 protein: CASTRAGSSCEAFF. CDR3 bases: TGTGCCAGCACTAGGGCGGGCAGTTCCTGTGAAGCTTTCTTT.

V usage is TRBV7-2 and J usage is TRBJ2-5, with unresolved D. The CDR3 has 13 amino acids. The germline CDR1 and CDR2 sequences are SGHTA and FQGNSA. V gave up 0 bases and J gave up 3 bases, with 5 bases separating them. The CDR3 spells CASSLAPEETQYF. CDR3 DNA sequence: TGTGCCAGCAGCTTAGCTCCCGAAGAGACCCAGTACTTC.

The table lists this clone with a few counts. The J gene is TRBJ2-1, the V gene TRBV6-6; TRBD2 matches 8 bases. The CDR3 extends over 15 amino acids. The V segment lost 0 bases and the J segment 9 bases; nucleotides outside the gene matches: 7. Germline V gene lookup returns CDR1 MNHNY and CDR2 SVGAGI (reference sequence). CDR3 protein: CASSYSASGSGEQFF. CDR3 coding DNA: TGTGCCAGCAGTTACTCGGCTAGCGGGTCGGGTGAGCAGTTCTTC.

V usage is TRBV7-2 and J usage is TRBJ1-2, with D unresolved. This CDR3 is built from 14 residues. CDR1 SGHTA and CDR2 FQGNSA come from the germline V gene. Between the trimmed V and J ends, which lost 1 base and 3 bases, there was a span of 9 bases. CDR3 bases: TGTGCCAGCAGCTTAGTGGTCCAGGACTATGGCTACACCTTC. It yields the protein CASSLVVQDYGYTF.

This chain links TRBV29-1 with TRBJ2-2; 14 positions match TRBD2. Germline assignment: CDR1 SQVTM and CDR2 ANQGSEA. The CDR3 extends over 15 amino acids. The J segment lost 6 bases and the V segment lost 3 bases, leaving 3 bases of the junction unmatched. The CDR3 coding sequence is TGCAGCGTTGACGGACTAGCGGGGGGTGCCGGGGAGCTGTTTTTT. It encodes CSVDGLAGGAGELFF.

The gene calls are TRBV11-1 and TRBJ2-2; D is unresolved. V shed 4 bases and J shed 1 base, with 7 bases lying between them. Germline V CDR1 and CDR2: SGHAT, FQDESV (reference sequence). The CDR3 runs to 14 residues. The CDR3 here is CASSSQLNTGELFF. The CDR3 DNA sequence: TGTGCCAGCAGCTCTCAGTTGAACACCGGGGAGCTGTTTTTT.

The chain carries TRBV30 and TRBJ2-3; TRBD2 is a possible D gene (7 bases). Trimming shortened V by 3 bases and J by 2 bases, and 15 bases separated the two germline ends. The CDR3 runs 15 residues. In germline, CDR1 is GTSNPN, CDR2 SVGIG (reference sequence). The CDR3 is CAWRKGGGVTDTQYF. CDR3 nucleotides: TGTGCCTGGAGAAAGGGGGGGGGTGTCACAGATACGCAGTATTTT. The complete variable domain, with remaining parts taken from reference TRBV30 and TRBJ2-3, reads SQTIHQWPATLVQPVGSPLSLECTVEGTSNPNLYWYRQAAGRGLQLLFYSVGIGQISSEVPQNLSASRPQDRQFILSSKKLLLSDSGFYLCAWRKGGGVTDTQYFGPGTRLTVL.

There are a few counts of this clone. This CDR3 is CASSPLGPRGHTEAFF. As DNA, the CDR3 is TGTGCCAGCAGCCCCCTTGGGCCGCGGGGGCACACTGAAGCTTTCTTT. The chain couples TRBV11-2 to TRBJ1-1, with a possible D match to TRBD1 (6 bases). Trimming left V 5 bases short and J 3 bases short, with 19 bases between. The CDR3 spans 16 residues. CDR1 is SGHAT, CDR2 FQNNGV, per germline.

This clone has more than one count but fewer than ten. J is TRBJ2-5 and V is TRBV19; D not certain. The V gene's germline CDR1 is LNHDA and CDR2 SQIVND (reference sequence). This CDR3 comprises 14 residues. V gave up 1 base and J gave up 5 bases, with 11 bases separating them. The chain's CDR3 is CASSIGPRSETQYF. The CDR3, as DNA: TGTGCCAGTAGTATAGGTCCTAGATCGGAGACCCAGTACTTC.

The chain has TRBV27 and TRBJ1-5; perhaps TRBD1 as D (5 bases). This CDR3 region has 18 residues. V lost 3 bases and J lost 2, with 20 bases in between. Per germline, CDR1 MNHEY and CDR2 SMNVEV (reference sequence). In DNA, the CDR3 is TGTGCCAGCAGTTTTCGGGCTGTCGACACAGGAGGCAATCAGCCCCAGCATTTT. It codes for CASSFRAVDTGGNQPQHF.

The gene calls are TRBV2 and TRBJ2-1; a possible D gene is TRBD2 (6 bases). Trimming pared 4 bases from V and 2 bases from J, leaving 15 bases between. The CDR3 has 16 residues. Germline CDR1 reads SNHLY; CDR2 reads FYNNEI. This CDR3 reads CASSAGGGRPYNEQFF. CDR3 sequence (DNA): TGTGCCAGCAGTGCTGGAGGAGGGCGCCCCTACAATGAGCAGTTCTTC.

The gene calls are TRBV5-4 and TRBJ2-7, with 8 bases identical to TRBD1. Germline V lookup: CDR1 SGHNT, CDR2 YYREEE (reference sequence). V was pared by 4 bases and J by 0 bases, with 3 bases of the junction left unmatched. The CDR3 is made up of 14 amino acids. The CDR3 sequence is CASSRDRSSYEQYF. The CDR3 nucleotides read TGTGCCAGCAGCAGGGACAGGAGCTCCTACGAGCAGTACTTC.

The rearrangement uses TRBV5-1 and TRBJ1-2; the D gene is possibly TRBD1 (6 bases). In germline, CDR1 is SGHRS, CDR2 YFSETQ. With 4 bases removed from V and 5 bases from J, the gap between germline ends came to 12 bases. The CDR3 is made up of 13 amino acids. The CDR3 nucleotides read TGCGCCAGCAGCCAAACGGGGACATATGGCTACACCTTC. Amino acids: CASSQTGTYGYTF. The whole variable domain, remainder taken from reference TRBV5-1 and TRBJ1-2, is KAGVTQTPRYLIKTRGQQVTLSCSPISGHRSVSWYQQTPGQGLQFLFEYFSETQRNKGNFPGRFSGRQFSNSRSEMNVSTLELGDSALYLCASSQTGTYGYTFGSGTRLTVV.

The V call is TRBV9, the J call TRBJ2-3; 7 positions match TRBD1. The CDR3 has 14 residues. J gave up 4 bases and V 1 base, and 3 bases lay outside the gene matches. Germline V lookup: CDR1 SGDLS, CDR2 YYNGEE. CDR3 nucleotides: TGTGCCAGCAGCGTAACAGGGGATTCAGATACGCAGTATTTT. Translation: CASSVTGDSDTQYF.